The rows below give T cell receptor beta chains drawn from one sample of a study of T cells after yellow fever vaccination. TCRdb re-analysed the 5' RACE reads in MiXCR, keeping a single row per CDR3 protein. The sample shows over 85,000 distinct CDR3 sequences, approximately 8.4% of them seen only once. Sequences were derived from CD8+ T cells not binding an NS4B(214-222) dextramer, sorted from PBMCs, sampled around 15 days after the first yellow fever vaccination. Receptors originate from a man between 18 and 35 years old who received the YFV17D yellow fever vaccine. The CDR3 runs from the conserved cysteine through the conserved F or W. A D gene is named only where the DNA matches it firmly. Size is omitted from some rows. Given values are once, few, many or a class for expanded clones.

V gene,J gene,CDR3 length,D gene,clone size,CDR3 DNA,CDR3 protein
TRBV11-2,TRBJ1-4,16,-,few,TGTGCCAGCAGCCCCCCAGACTCAGCAACTAATGAAAAACTGTTTTTT,CASSPPDSATNEKLFF
TRBV5-1,TRBJ2-1,17,-,-,TGCGCCAGCAGCCCGGTGGTCGGTCTAGGCTCCTACAATGAGCAGTTCTTC,CASSPVVGLGSYNEQFF
TRBV12-3/TRBV12-4,TRBJ2-3,15,-,-,TGTGCCAGCAGAACCGGAGAAGCTCGCACAGATACGCAGTATTTT,CASRTGEARTDTQYF
TRBV5-5,TRBJ2-1,14,TRBD1,-,TGTGCCAGCAGCTGGACAGGGGGGTACAATGAGCAGTTCTTC,CASSWTGGYNEQFF
TRBV12-3/TRBV12-4,TRBJ2-2,14,TRBD1,many,TGTGCCAGCAGCTCAGGGGGCGCTTCCGGGGAGCTGTTTTTT,CASSSGGASGELFF
TRBV15,TRBJ2-5,16,-,few,TGTGCCACCAGCAGAGATTCGACACAGTACCAAGAGACCCAGTACTTC,CATSRDSTQYQETQYF
TRBV7-8,TRBJ1-1,15,-,few,TGTGCCAGCAGCTGGGAAGACGAGGCGAGGACTGAAGCTTTCTTT,CASSWEDEARTEAFF
TRBV7-4,TRBJ2-3,13,-,many,TGTGCCAGCAGCTTAGTATTTGTGCCTCCGGGATATTTT,CASSLVFVPPGYF
TRBV5-1,TRBJ2-1,14,-,-,TGCGCCAGCAGCTTGACAGGGGGGGACAATGAGCAGTTCTTC,CASSLTGGDNEQFF
TRBV27,TRBJ2-7,13,-,-,TGTGCCAGCATTTCAGGGGGAGGGTACGAGCAGTACTTC,CASISGGGYEQYF
TRBV6-1,TRBJ1-3,13,-,-,TGTGCCAGCGGGGCAAGCTCTGGAAACACCATATATTTT,CASGASSGNTIYF
TRBV7-8,TRBJ2-1,16,TRBD2,few,TGTGCCAGCAGCCCCCACTGGCGGGGGAATCACAATGAGCAGTTCTTC,CASSPHWRGNHNEQFF
TRBV15,TRBJ2-7,16,TRBD1,few,TGTGCCACCAGTAAGGCAGGGGGCGATAACCCCTACGAGCAGTACTTC,CATSKAGGDNPYEQYF
TRBV4-1,TRBJ2-3,18,TRBD2,-,TGCGCCAGCAGCCAAGAAGGGGCAAGCGGGGGCCCCACAGATACGCAGTATTTT,CASSQEGASGGPTDTQYF
TRBV12-3/TRBV12-4,TRBJ1-2,14,-,-,TGTGCCAGCAGTTTATTCGGAGGGGGCTATGGCTACACCTTC,CASSLFGGGYGYTF
TRBV12-3/TRBV12-4,TRBJ1-6,14,TRBD1,few,TGTGCCAGCGGGAGGGGGCTCTATAATTCACCCCTCCACTTT,CASGRGLYNSPLHF
TRBV12-3/TRBV12-4,TRBJ1-2,15,TRBD1,-,TGTGCCAGCAGACGGGGACAGGGGGCGGGTTATGGCTACACCTTC,CASRRGQGAGYGYTF
TRBV4-1,TRBJ1-5,15,-,-,TGCGCCAGCAGCCCCGAGTGGAGGGCCACTCAGCCCCAGCATTTT,CASSPEWRATQPQHF
TRBV10-3,TRBJ2-2,16,-,few,TGTGCCATCAAAGCCCCCGGTGGAGAGTACACCGGGGAGCTGTTTTTT,CAIKAPGGEYTGELFF
TRBV6-5,TRBJ2-1,13,-,few,TGTGCCAGCAGTTACAACGGGGTCAATGAGCAGTTCTTC,CASSYNGVNEQFF
TRBV12-3/TRBV12-4,TRBJ2-7,12,-,many,TGTGCCAGTTCGGTTAGCTCCTACGAGCAGTACTTC,CASSVSSYEQYF
TRBV12-3/TRBV12-4,TRBJ1-1,16,-,few,TGTGCCAGCAGTCATTCGGACAGCTTCATAAGCACTGAAGCTTTCTTT,CASSHSDSFISTEAFF
TRBV29-1,TRBJ2-2,17,TRBD2,few,TGCAGCGTCCTAGACCTAGCGGGGGGCCCGAGCACCGGGGAGCTGTTTTTT,CSVLDLAGGPSTGELFF
TRBV1,TRBJ1-1,14,-,few,TGCACCAGCAGGGCGGTGCAGGTTAACACTGAAGCTTTCTTT,CTSRAVQVNTEAFF
TRBV7-9,TRBJ2-7,13,-,-,TGTGCCAGCAGCCCCGTTTCCGGATACGAGCAGTACTTC,CASSPVSGYEQYF
TRBV7-8,TRBJ2-7,15,-,many,TGTGCCAGCAGCTTAGAGGGGACGGACACCTACGAGCAGTACTTC,CASSLEGTDTYEQYF
TRBV4-1,TRBJ1-4,17,TRBD1,-,TGCGCCAGCAGCCAAAGGGACAGCGGCTCTTATAATGAAAAACTGTTTTTT,CASSQRDSGSYNEKLFF
TRBV4-1,TRBJ1-1,12,-,many,TGTGCCAGCAGTCCCTCTGGCACTGAAGCTTTCTTT,CASSPSGTEAFF
TRBV5-6,TRBJ1-1,16,-,hyperexpanded,TGTGCCAGCAGCTTGGAAGGGTACGGGACGCCGGCTGAAGCTTTCTTT,CASSLEGYGTPAEAFF
TRBV6-2/TRBV6-3,TRBJ2-4,14,TRBD1,once,TGTGCCAGCAATGACGGACAGGCGAAAAACATTCAGTACTTC,CASNDGQAKNIQYF
TRBV30,TRBJ2-7,13,-,few,TGTGCCTGGAGTCTGGGGGGATACGACGAGCAGTACTTC,CAWSLGGYDEQYF
TRBV7-9,TRBJ2-4,14,-,few,TGTGCCAGCAGCTCCAGGGTAGCCAAAAACATTCAGTACTTC,CASSSRVAKNIQYF
TRBV27,TRBJ1-2,15,TRBD1,few,TGTGCCAGCGGATCTAAACAGGGGGCCAACTATGGCTACACCTTC,CASGSKQGANYGYTF
TRBV4-3,TRBJ1-4,15,-,-,TGCGCCAGCAGCCAAGCCGACAGCATTAATGAAAAACTGTTTTTT,CASSQADSINEKLFF
TRBV19,TRBJ2-7,14,-,few,TGTGCCAGTAGTATGACAGGTTACCAATACGAGCAGTACTTC,CASSMTGYQYEQYF
TRBV15,TRBJ2-5,15,-,-,TGTGCCACCAGCAGAGTCGAACTTCGCCAAGGGTCCCAGTACTTC,CATSRVELRQGSQYF
TRBV5-6,TRBJ2-1,16,TRBD2,many,TGTGCCAGCAGCCCCTCGGGGGGGGTCTTTTACAATGAGCAGTTCTTC,CASSPSGGVFYNEQFF
TRBV11-3,TRBJ2-2,17,TRBD2,-,TGTGCCAGCAGCCCCCTGGGACTAGTTGGGAACACCGGGGAGCTGTCTTTT,CASSPLGLVGNTGELSF
TRBV7-3,TRBJ1-1,15,TRBD1,-,TGTGCCAGCAGCCCCCGAAGACAGGGGTCCCCTGAAGCTTTCTTT,CASSPRRQGSPEAFF
TRBV4-1,TRBJ2-7,16,TRBD1,-,TGCGCCAGCAGCCATAAAGGGACAGTAGGTCAATACGAGCAGTACTTC,CASSHKGTVGQYEQYF
TRBV7-9,TRBJ2-7,11,-,-,TGTGCCTCTCGGAGTCTTGGCGAGCAGTACTTC,CASRSLGEQYF
TRBV13,TRBJ2-3,16,TRBD2,few,TGTGCCAGCAGCTTATGGACTAGCGGGGGGACAGATACGCAGTATTTT,CASSLWTSGGTDTQYF
TRBV12-5,TRBJ1-4,24,TRBD1,-,TGTGCTAGTGGTTTGGGGACTCTGACCAGACAGGGGACCACAGGAGCTGCAACTAATGAAAAACTGTTTTTT,CASGLGTLTRQGTTGAATNEKLFF
TRBV2,TRBJ2-7,13,-,-,TGTGCCAGCAGGGGAGACAGCTCCTACGAGCAGTACTTC,CASRGDSSYEQYF
TRBV4-1,TRBJ2-3,15,TRBD1,many,TGCGCCAGCAGCCCTGGACAGGGGGACACAGATACGCAGTATTTT,CASSPGQGDTDTQYF
TRBV27,TRBJ2-3,16,-,few,TGTGCCAGCAGCGCGGGACGGCAAACTAGCACAGATACGCAGTATTTT,CASSAGRQTSTDTQYF
TRBV11-2,TRBJ1-6,19,-,few,TGTGCCAGCAGCTTAGACCCCAAGGATGTGTGGTCCTATAATTCACCCCTCCACTTT,CASSLDPKDVWSYNSPLHF
TRBV4-2,TRBJ1-1,16,-,-,TGTGCCAGCAGCCAAGATAGGTGGGGGGGGGGCACTGAAGCTTTCTTT,CASSQDRWGGGTEAFF
TRBV4-1,TRBJ2-2,15,TRBD1,-,TGCGCCAGCAGCCAAGAGGGGACAGAGACCGGGGAGCTGTTTTTT,CASSQEGTETGELFF
TRBV21-1,TRBJ2-3,10,-,-,TGTGCCAGCAGGATAGATACGCAGTATTTT,CASRIDTQYF
TRBV6-1,TRBJ1-5,15,-,-,TGTGCCAGCAGTCCATCCCTCCCGTTCAATCAGCCCCAGCATTTT,CASSPSLPFNQPQHF
TRBV11-2,TRBJ2-1,16,TRBD1,-,TGTGCCAGCAGCTCGTTATTACAGGGGGCTGGGGATGAGCAGTTCTTC,CASSSLLQGAGDEQFF
TRBV28,TRBJ2-3,14,-,few,TGTGCCAGCAGTTTAGAACAGCTCACAGATACGCAGTATTTT,CASSLEQLTDTQYF
TRBV29-1,TRBJ2-7,12,-,-,TGCAGCGCACAGGGGAGGGCCTACGAGCAGTACTTC,CSAQGRAYEQYF